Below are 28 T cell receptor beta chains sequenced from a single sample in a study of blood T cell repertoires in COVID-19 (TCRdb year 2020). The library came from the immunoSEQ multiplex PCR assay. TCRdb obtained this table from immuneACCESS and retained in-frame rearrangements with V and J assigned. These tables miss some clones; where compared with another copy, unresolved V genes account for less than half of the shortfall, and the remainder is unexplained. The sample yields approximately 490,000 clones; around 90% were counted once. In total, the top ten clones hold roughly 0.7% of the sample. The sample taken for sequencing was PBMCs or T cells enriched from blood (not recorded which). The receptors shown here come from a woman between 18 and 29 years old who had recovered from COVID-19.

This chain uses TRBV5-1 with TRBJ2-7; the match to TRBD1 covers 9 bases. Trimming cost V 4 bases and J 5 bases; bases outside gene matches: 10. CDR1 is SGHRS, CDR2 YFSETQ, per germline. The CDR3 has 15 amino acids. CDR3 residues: CASSIGHRGPDEQYF. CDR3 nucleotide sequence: TGCGCCAGCAGCATTGGGCACAGGGGGCCCGACGAGCAGTACTTC.

Here the CDR3 DNA reads TGTGCCAGCAGCGTAGGGCGGGGGCCCTACGAGCAGTACTTC. Protein: CASSVGRGPYEQYF. The chain couples TRBV9 to TRBJ2-7; a possible D gene is TRBD2 (7 bases). Trimming stripped 0 bases from V and 2 bases from J, with 9 bases between. From germline, CDR1 is SGDLS and CDR2 YYNGEE. The CDR3 is 14 amino acids.

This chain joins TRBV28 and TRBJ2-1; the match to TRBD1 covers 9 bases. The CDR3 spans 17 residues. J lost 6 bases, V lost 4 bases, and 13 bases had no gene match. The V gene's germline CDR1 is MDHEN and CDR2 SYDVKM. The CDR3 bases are TGTGCCAGCAGTTCCCCCGGGACAGGGATCACAATCAATGAGCAGTTCTTC. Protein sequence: CASSSPGTGITINEQFF.

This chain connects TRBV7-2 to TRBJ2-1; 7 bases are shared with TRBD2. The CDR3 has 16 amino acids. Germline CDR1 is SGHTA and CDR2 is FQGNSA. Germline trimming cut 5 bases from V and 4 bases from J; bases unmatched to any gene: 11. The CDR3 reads CASSLSTGTTYNEQFF. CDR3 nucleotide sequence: TGTGCCAGCAGCCTATCTACCGGGACTACATACAATGAGCAGTTCTTC.

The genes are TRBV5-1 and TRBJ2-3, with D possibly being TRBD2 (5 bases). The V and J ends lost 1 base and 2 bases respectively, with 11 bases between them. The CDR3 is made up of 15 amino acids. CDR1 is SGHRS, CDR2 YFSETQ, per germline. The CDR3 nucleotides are TGCGCCAGCAGCTTGAATAGCGCTCCCACAGATACGCAGTATTTT. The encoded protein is CASSLNSAPTDTQYF.

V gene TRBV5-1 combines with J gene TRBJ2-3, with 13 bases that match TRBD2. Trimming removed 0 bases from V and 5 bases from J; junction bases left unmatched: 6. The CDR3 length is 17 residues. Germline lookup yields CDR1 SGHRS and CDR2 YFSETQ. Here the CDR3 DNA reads TGCGCCAGCAGCTTGGGTACTAGCGGGGGGGAAGGAGATACGCAGTATTTT. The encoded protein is CASSLGTSGGEGDTQYF.

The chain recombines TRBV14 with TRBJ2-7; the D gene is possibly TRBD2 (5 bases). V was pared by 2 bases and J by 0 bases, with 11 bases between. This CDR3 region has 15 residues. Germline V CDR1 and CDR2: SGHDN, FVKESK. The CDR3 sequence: CASSQFLANSYEQYF. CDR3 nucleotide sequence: TGTGCCAGCAGCCAATTCTTAGCGAACTCCTACGAGCAGTACTTC.

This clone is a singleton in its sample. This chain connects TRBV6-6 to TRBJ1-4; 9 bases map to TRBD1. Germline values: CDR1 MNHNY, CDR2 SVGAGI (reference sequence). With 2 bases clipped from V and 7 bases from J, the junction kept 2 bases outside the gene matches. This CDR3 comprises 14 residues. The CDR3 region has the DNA TGTGCCAGCAGTTACAACAGGGGGCTTGAAAAACTGTTTTTT. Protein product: CASSYNRGLEKLFF.

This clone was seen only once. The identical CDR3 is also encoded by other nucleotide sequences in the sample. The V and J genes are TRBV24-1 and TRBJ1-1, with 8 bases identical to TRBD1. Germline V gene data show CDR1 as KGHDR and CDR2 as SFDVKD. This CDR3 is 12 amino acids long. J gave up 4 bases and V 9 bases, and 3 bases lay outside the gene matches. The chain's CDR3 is CATSDRGTEAFF. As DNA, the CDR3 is TGTGCCACCTCCGACAGGGGCACTGAAGCTTTCTTT.

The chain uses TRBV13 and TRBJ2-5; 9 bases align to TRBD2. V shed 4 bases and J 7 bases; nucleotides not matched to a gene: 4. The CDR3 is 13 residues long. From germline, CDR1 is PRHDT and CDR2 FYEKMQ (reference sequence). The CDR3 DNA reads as TGTGCCAGCAGCTCGACTAGCGGAGGGACCCAGTACTTC. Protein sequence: CASSSTSGGTQYF.

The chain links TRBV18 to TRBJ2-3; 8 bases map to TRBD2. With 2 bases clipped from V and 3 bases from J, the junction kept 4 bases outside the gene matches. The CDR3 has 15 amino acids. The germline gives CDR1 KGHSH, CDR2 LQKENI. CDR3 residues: CASSPISGGTDTQYF. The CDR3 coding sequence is TGTGCCAGCTCACCAATCAGCGGGGGTACAGATACGCAGTATTTT.

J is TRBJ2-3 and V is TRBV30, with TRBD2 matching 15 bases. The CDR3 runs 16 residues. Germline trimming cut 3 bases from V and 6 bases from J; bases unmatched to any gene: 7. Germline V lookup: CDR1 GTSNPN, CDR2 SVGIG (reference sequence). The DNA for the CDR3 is TGTGCCTGGAGCCCCGGACTAGCGGGGGGGCGGGATACGCAGTATTTT. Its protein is CAWSPGLAGGRDTQYF.

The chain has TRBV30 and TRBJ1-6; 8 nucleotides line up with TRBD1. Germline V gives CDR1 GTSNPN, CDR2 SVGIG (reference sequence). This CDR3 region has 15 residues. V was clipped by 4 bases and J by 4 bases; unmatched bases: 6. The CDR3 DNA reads TGTGCCTGGATGAGCGGACAGGGATATAATTCACCCCTCCACTTT. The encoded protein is CAWMSGQGYNSPLHF.

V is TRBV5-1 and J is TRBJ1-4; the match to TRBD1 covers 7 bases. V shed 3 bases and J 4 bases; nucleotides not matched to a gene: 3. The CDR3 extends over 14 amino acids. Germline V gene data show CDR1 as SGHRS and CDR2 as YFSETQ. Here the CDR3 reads CASSSGQNNEKLFF. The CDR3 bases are TGCGCCAGCAGCTCGGGACAGAATAATGAAAAACTGTTTTTT. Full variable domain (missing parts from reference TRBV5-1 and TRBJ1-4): KAGVTQTPRYLIKTRGQQVTLSCSPISGHRSVSWYQQTPGQGLQFLFEYFSETQRNKGNFPGRFSGRQFSNSRSEMNVSTLELGDSALYLCASSSGQNNEKLFFGSGTQLSVL.

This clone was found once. The CDR3 nucleotides are TGTGCCAGCAGCTCCTTCAGGCCCGGGGAGCTGTTTTTT. Translating gives CASSSFRPGELFF. The V gene is TRBV6-5, the J gene TRBJ2-2, with D uncertain. The germline V and J ends were trimmed by 6 bases and 6 bases, with 11 bases remaining between them. This CDR3 is 13 amino acids long. The germline gives CDR1 MNHEY, CDR2 SVGAGI.

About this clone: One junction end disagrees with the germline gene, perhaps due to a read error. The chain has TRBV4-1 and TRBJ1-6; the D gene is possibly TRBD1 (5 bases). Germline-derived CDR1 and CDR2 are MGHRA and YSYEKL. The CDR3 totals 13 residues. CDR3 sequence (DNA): TGCGCCAGCAGCCAAAGGGGACTCTCAGGATTCATCTTT. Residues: CASSQRGLSGFIF.

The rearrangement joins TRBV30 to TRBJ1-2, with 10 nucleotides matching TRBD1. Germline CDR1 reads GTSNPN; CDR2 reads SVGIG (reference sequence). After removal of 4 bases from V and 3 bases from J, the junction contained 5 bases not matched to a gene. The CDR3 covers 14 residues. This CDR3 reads CAWTSTGGDYGYTF. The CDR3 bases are TGTGCCTGGACTTCGACAGGGGGCGACTATGGCTACACCTTC.

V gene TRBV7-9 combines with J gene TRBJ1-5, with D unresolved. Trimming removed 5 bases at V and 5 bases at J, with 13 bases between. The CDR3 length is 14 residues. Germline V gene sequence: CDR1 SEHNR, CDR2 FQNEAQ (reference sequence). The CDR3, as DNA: TGTGCCAGCAGCCGAGACACGGAGGATCAGCCCCAGCATTTT. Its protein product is CASSRDTEDQPQHF.

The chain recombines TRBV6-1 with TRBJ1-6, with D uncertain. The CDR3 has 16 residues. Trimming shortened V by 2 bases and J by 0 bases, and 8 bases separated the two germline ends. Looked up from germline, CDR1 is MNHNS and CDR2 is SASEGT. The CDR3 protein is CASSENLSSYNSPLHF. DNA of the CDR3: TGTGCCAGCAGTGAAAATCTGAGCTCCTATAATTCACCCCTCCACTTT.

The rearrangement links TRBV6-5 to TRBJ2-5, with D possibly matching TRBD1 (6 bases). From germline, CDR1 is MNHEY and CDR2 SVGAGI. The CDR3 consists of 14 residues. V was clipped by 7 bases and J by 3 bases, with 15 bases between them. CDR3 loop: CASIPWNREETQYF. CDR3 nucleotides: TGTGCCAGCATCCCTTGGAACAGGGAAGAGACCCAGTACTTC.

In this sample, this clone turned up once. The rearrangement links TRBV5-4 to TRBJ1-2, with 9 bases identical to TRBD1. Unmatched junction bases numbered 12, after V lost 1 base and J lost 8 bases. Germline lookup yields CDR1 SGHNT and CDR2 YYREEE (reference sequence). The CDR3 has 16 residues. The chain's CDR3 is CASSLKLVGTGLGYTF. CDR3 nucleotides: TGTGCCAGCAGCTTGAAGCTGGTGGGGACAGGGTTGGGCTACACCTTC.

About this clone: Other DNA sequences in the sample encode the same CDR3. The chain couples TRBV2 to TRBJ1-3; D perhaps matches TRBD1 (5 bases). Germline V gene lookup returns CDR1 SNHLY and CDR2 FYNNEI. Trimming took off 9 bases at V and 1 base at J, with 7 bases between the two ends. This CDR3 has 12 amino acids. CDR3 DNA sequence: TGTGCCAGTAGACAGTCTGGAAACACCATATATTTT. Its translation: CASRQSGNTIYF.

This chain's CDR3 is CAISGQGYNEQFF. CDR3 coding DNA: TGTGCCATCAGTGGACAGGGCTACAATGAGCAGTTCTTC. V is TRBV10-3 and J is TRBJ2-1; 7 bases agree with TRBD1. Germline lookup yields CDR1 ENHRY and CDR2 SYGVKD. The CDR3 runs 13 residues. With V trimmed by 4 bases and J by 3 bases, 0 bases remained unmatched.

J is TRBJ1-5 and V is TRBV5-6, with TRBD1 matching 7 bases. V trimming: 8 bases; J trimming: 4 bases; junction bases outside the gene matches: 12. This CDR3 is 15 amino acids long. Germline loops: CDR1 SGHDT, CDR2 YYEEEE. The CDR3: CARGTAGTVNQPQHF. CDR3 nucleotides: TGTGCCAGGGGTACCGCAGGGACAGTTAATCAGCCCCAGCATTTT. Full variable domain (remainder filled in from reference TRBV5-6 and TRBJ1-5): DAGVTQSPTHLIKTRGQQVTLRCSPKSGHDTVSWYQQALGQGPQFIFQYYEEEERQRGNFPDRFSGHQFPNYSSELNVNALLLGDSALYLCARGTAGTVNQPQHFGDGTRLSIL.

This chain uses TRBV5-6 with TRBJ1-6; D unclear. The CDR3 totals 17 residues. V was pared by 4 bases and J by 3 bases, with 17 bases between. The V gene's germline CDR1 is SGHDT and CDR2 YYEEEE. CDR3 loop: CASSPRRLIFYNSPLHF. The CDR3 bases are TGTGCCAGCAGCCCTAGACGCCTTATTTTCTATAATTCACCCCTCCACTTT.

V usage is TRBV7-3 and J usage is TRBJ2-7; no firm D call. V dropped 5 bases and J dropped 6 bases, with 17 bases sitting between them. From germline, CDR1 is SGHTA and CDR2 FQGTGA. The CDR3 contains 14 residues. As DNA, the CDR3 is TGTGCCAGCAGCCCGGGTTACGACTCCGCCGAGCAGTACTTC. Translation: CASSPGYDSAEQYF.

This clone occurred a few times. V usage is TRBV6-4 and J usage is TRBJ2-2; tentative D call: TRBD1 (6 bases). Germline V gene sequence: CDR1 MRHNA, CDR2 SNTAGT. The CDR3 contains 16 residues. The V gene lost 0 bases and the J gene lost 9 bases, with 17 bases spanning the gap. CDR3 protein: CASSDSTGFGPRELFF. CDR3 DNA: TGTGCCAGCAGTGACTCCACAGGGTTTGGCCCCCGGGAGCTGTTTTTT.

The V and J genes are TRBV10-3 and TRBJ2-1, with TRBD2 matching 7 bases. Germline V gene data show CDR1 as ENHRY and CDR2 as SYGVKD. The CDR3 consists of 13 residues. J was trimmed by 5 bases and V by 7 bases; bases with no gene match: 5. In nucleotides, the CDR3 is TGTGCCATCAAGATAGCGGGCCACAATGAGCAGTTCTTC. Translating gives CAIKIAGHNEQFF.